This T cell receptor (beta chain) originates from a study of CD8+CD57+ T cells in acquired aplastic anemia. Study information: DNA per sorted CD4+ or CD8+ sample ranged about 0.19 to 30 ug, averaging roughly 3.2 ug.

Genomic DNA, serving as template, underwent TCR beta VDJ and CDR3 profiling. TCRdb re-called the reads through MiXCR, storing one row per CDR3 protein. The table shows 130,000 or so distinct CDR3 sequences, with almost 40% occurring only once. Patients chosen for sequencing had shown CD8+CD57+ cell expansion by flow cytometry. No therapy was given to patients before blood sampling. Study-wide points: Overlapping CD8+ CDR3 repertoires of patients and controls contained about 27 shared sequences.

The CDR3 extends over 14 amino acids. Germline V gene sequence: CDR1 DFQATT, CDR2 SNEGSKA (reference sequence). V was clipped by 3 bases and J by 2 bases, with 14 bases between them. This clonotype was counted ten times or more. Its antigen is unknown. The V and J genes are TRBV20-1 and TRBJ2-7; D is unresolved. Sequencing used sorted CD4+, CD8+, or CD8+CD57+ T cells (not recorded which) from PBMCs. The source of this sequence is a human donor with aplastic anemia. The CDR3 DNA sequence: TGCAGTGCTAGTATATCTAGAAAACCCTACGAGCAGTACTTC. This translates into CSASISRKPYEQYF.